This T cell receptor beta chain appears in the sequencing data of a study of blood T cell repertoires in COVID-19. Background on the study: Samples came from the United States, Italy and Spain, spanning acute and convalescent COVID-19.

The length of the CDR3 is 16 residues. Looked up from germline, CDR1 is MNHEY and CDR2 is SMNVEV (reference sequence). V shed 6 bases and J 1 base; nucleotides not matched to a gene: 8. Assay used: immunoSEQ multiplex PCR; TCRdb lists only in-frame clones, some missing. The sample has about 270,000 clones, 90% seen once. Sequencing input: PBMCs or T cells enriched from blood (not recorded which). The receptor comes from a woman in her 30s with acute COVID-19. This chain joins TRBV27 and TRBJ2-2, with TRBD2 matching over 7 bases. The CDR3 loop is CASRTMREMNTGELFF. The DNA for the CDR3 is TGTGCCAGCAGAACTATGCGGGAGATGAACACCGGGGAGCTGTTTTTT.